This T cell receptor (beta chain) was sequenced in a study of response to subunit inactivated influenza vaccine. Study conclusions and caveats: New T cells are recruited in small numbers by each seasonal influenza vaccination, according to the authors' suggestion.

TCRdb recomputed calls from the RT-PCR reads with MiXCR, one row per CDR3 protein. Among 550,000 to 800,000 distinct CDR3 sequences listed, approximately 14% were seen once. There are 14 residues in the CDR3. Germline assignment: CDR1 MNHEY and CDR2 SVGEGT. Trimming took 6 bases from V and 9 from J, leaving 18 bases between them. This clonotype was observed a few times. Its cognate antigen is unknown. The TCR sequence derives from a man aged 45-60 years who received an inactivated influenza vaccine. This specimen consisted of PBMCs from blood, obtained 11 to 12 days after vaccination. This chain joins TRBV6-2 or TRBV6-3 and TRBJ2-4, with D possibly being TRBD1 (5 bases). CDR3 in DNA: TGTGCCAGCAGCCCAACAGGAACTCTGGGCATTCAGTACTTC. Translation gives CASSPTGTLGIQYF.